The 25 T cell receptor beta chains in this list originate from one sample, sequenced in a study of identical twins (dated by TCRdb to about 2016). The library was produced with 5' RACE. The sequencer listed for this sample is Illumina HiSeq 2000. TCRdb reanalyzed the raw reads on its own, using fastp at Q25 for trimming and MiXCR for clone calling, and kept in-frame beta chains. Rows are combined by CDR3 protein, so each entry shows the most common genes and DNA. Within this sample are 300,000 to 400,000 distinct CDR3 sequences, with approximately 10% of them counted one time only. The top ten clones comprise under 9.5% of the sample. The specimen sequenced was naive T cells sorted from blood. This specimen's cell subset or site label, interpreted: cells isolated with a human naive T-cell isolation kit. The receptor source for this set is a woman aged 45-59 years in good health.

The table lists this clonotype with a few counts. This sequence joins TRBV7-9 and TRBJ2-1, with TRBD2 identical over 7 bases. Looked up from germline, CDR1 is SEHNR and CDR2 is FQNEAQ (reference sequence). This CDR3 has 14 amino acids. The V segment lost 5 bases and the J segment 9 bases; nucleotides outside the gene matches: 10. The CDR3 here is CASSLSGLVSEQFF. CDR3 sequence (DNA): TGTGCCAGCAGCCTCTCCGGACTAGTTTCTGAGCAGTTCTTC. The full variable domain, with the rest looked up from reference TRBV7-9 and TRBJ2-1, is DTGVSQNPRHKITKRGQNVTFRCDPISEHNRLYWYRQTLGQGPEFLTYFQNEAQLEKSRLLSDRFSAERPKGSFSTLEIQRTEQGDSAMYLCASSLSGLVSEQFFGPGTRLTVL.

The J gene is TRBJ2-1, the V gene TRBV7-6, with TRBD2 identical over 7 bases. This CDR3 contains 13 residues. With V trimmed by 8 bases and J by 8 bases, 9 bases remained unmatched. Germline V CDR1 and CDR2: SGHVS, FNYEAQ. The CDR3 coding sequence is TGTGCCAGCTCGACTAGCTTTTTCGATGAGCAGTTCTTC. This codes for CASSTSFFDEQFF. Filled out from reference TRBV7-6 and TRBJ2-1, the complete variable domain reads GAGVSQSPRYKVTKRGQDVALRCDPISGHVSLYWYRQALGQGPEFLTYFNYEAQQDKSGLPNDRFSAERPEGSISTLTIQRTEQRDSAMYRCASSTSFFDEQFFGPGTRLTVL.

This clonotype was seen a few times. The chain recombines TRBV11-2 with TRBJ2-7; possibly TRBD2 for D (5 bases). Trimming took 6 bases from V and 2 from J, leaving 11 bases between them. The CDR3 has 13 amino acids. Germline V gives CDR1 SGHAT, CDR2 FQNNGV. The CDR3 nucleotides read TGTGCCAGCAGTCGGACCGGGACCTACGAGCAGTACGTC. Protein: CASSRTGTYEQYV.

This clonotype was counted many times. The chain is built from TRBV27 and TRBJ2-1, with a tentative D call TRBD2 (6 bases). Trimming left V 4 bases short and J 12 bases short, with 16 bases between. The CDR3 loop spans 13 amino acids. Germline assignment: CDR1 MNHEY and CDR2 SMNVEV (reference sequence). CDR3 region: CASSSLGTLLQFF. DNA for the CDR3: TGTGCCAGCAGTTCCTTGGGGACTCTTCTGCAGTTCTTC.

This clonotype was counted at least ten times. The chain recombines TRBV12-3 or TRBV12-4 with TRBJ2-1; D gene uncertain. The CDR3 is 14 residues long. V lost 7 bases and J lost 5, with 15 bases in between. The CDR3 loop reads CASTLTGYHNEQFF. CDR3 nucleotide sequence: TGTGCCAGCACCCTCACTGGGTATCACAATGAGCAGTTCTTC.

The chain joins TRBV27 to TRBJ2-1; D is ambiguous. This CDR3 is 13 amino acids long. CDR1 is MNHEY and CDR2 is SMNVEV in the germline V gene (reference sequence). The V and J ends lost 0 bases and 6 bases respectively, with 6 bases between them. CDR3 sequence reads: CASSLSTRNEQFF. The CDR3 bases are TGTGCCAGCAGTTTATCGACGCGCAATGAGCAGTTCTTC.

On this clonotype: This may be a read error: a much more frequent sequence differs by one nucleotide. The chain couples TRBV5-1 to TRBJ2-3, with D unclear. Germline V gives CDR1 SGHRS, CDR2 YFSETQ. V was clipped by 0 bases and J by 4 bases, with 6 bases between them. The CDR3 is made up of 13 amino acids. CDR3 amino acids: CASSLGAADTQYF. DNA of the CDR3: TGCGCCAGCAGCTTGGGGGCAGCAGATACGCAGTATTTT.

Note on this clonotype: A much bigger clone sits one base away, suggesting this may be a read error. V gene TRBV12-3 or TRBV12-4 combines with J gene TRBJ2-5; D might be TRBD2 (5 bases). V gave up 1 base and J gave up 5 bases, with 11 bases separating them. The CDR3 has 14 residues. The chain's CDR3 is CASSLVEVVETQYF. CDR3 coding DNA: TGTGCCAGCAGTTTAGTGGAGGTGGTTGAGACCCAGTACTTC.

The J gene is TRBJ1-6, the V gene TRBV12-3 or TRBV12-4; D not resolved. CDR3 length: 13 residues. The germline V and J ends were trimmed by 5 bases and 6 bases, with 8 bases remaining between them. In DNA, the CDR3 is TGTGCCAGCAGTAAGAACAGTAATTCACCCCTCCACTTT. It translates to CASSKNSNSPLHF.

This clonotype was counted between two and nine times. V is TRBV5-1 and J is TRBJ2-1, with 7 bases lining up with TRBD1. The CDR3 is made up of 15 amino acids. V was pared by 4 bases and J by 7 bases, with 11 bases of the junction left unmatched. The germline gives CDR1 SGHRS, CDR2 YFSETQ. The chain's CDR3 is CASSAPRGKVNEQFF. The CDR3 nucleotides read TGCGCCAGCAGCGCCCCCAGGGGGAAGGTGAATGAGCAGTTCTTC.

This clonotype was detected a few times. V and J are TRBV5-1 and TRBJ2-1; 8 bases map to TRBD1. Trimming at V came to 3 bases and at J to 8 bases, leaving 10 bases not matched to a gene. The CDR3 is 15 amino acids. CDR1 is SGHRS and CDR2 is YFSETQ in the germline V gene. CDR3 coding DNA: TGCGCCAGCAGCTCGGTCTCGGACAGGGCCGATGAGCAGTTCTTC. It is translated as CASSSVSDRADEQFF.

The chain combines TRBV5-1 with TRBJ1-1; D not certain. Germline CDR1 and CDR2: SGHRS and YFSETQ. CDR3 size: 13 residues. Trimming took off 0 bases at V and 7 bases at J, with 10 bases between the two ends. CDR3 bases: TGCGCCAGCAGCTTGGTCGGTGGTCTTGAAGCTTTCTTT. Residues: CASSLVGGLEAFF.

This clonotype has only a few counts. The gene calls are TRBV11-2 and TRBJ2-5; TRBD2 matches 8 bases. This CDR3 is 17 amino acids long. V gave up 0 bases and J gave up 3 bases; unmatched junction bases: 9. Looked up from germline, CDR1 is SGHAT and CDR2 is FQNNGV. Written as DNA, the CDR3 is TGTGCCAGCAGCTTAGACACTAGAGCGGGAGAGGAAGAGACCCAGTACTTC. It codes for CASSLDTRAGEEETQYF.

This clonotype was counted between two and nine times. J is TRBJ2-5 and V is TRBV20-1; 9 nucleotides align to TRBD2. From germline, CDR1 is DFQATT and CDR2 SNEGSKA (reference sequence). The CDR3 is 17 residues long. V lost 3 bases and J lost 5; bases outside the gene matches: 16. The CDR3 loop reads CSARGGAVVAGVETQYF. The CDR3 bases are TGCAGTGCTAGGGGAGGGGCCGTGGTAGCGGGAGTGGAGACCCAGTACTTC.

This clonotype has more than one count but fewer than ten. The genes are TRBV4-1 and TRBJ2-5; D is undetermined. CDR1 and CDR2 (germline): MGHRA, YSYEKL. The V gene lost 1 base and the J gene lost 3 bases, with 6 bases spanning the gap. This CDR3 is built from 13 residues. CDR3 sequence reads: CASSQVGKETQYF. In DNA, the CDR3 is TGCGCCAGCAGCCAAGTGGGGAAAGAGACCCAGTACTTC.

This clonotype was picked up a small number of times. The rearrangement uses TRBV7-9 and TRBJ2-1, with 12 bases that match TRBD2. The CDR3 runs to 16 residues. Germline CDR1 and CDR2: SEHNR and FQNEAQ (reference sequence). After removal of 4 bases from V and 2 bases from J, the junction contained 3 bases not matched to a gene. CDR3 protein: CASSSTSGGPYNEQFF. CDR3 nucleotides: TGTGCCAGCAGCTCCACTAGCGGGGGGCCCTACAATGAGCAGTTCTTC.

This chain connects TRBV28 to TRBJ2-1, with TRBD2 matching over 14 bases. In germline, CDR1 is MDHEN, CDR2 SYDVKM. The CDR3 is 15 amino acids. The junction had 12 bases not matched to a gene; V was cut back by 5 bases and J by 15 bases. CDR3 sequence: CASSRVGLAGERAFF. The CDR3 region has the DNA TGTGCCAGCAGTCGAGTGGGACTAGCGGGAGAACGCGCGTTCTTC. Full variable domain (rest looked up from reference TRBV28 and TRBJ2-1): DVKVTQSSRYLVKRTGEKVFLECVQDMDHENMFWYRQDPGLGLRLIYFSYDVKMKEKGDIPEGYSVSREKKERFSLILESASTNQTSMYLCASSRVGLAGERAFFGPGTRLTVL.

The rearrangement links TRBV29-1 to TRBJ2-2; D ambiguous. Germline loops: CDR1 SQVTM, CDR2 ANQGSEA. V was shortened by 6 bases and J by 1 base, with 9 bases between the two germline ends. The CDR3 length is 13 residues. In DNA form, the CDR3 reads TGCAGCGTCGACAATATGAACACCGGGGAGCTGTTTTTT. Protein sequence: CSVDNMNTGELFF.

Only a few counts were recorded for this clonotype. V usage is TRBV24-1 and J usage is TRBJ2-6; TRBD1 aligns across 9 bases. Germline CDR1 is KGHDR and CDR2 is SFDVKD. The CDR3 totals 20 residues. Trimming removed 6 bases from V and 0 bases from J; junction bases left unmatched: 14. The CDR3 DNA is TGTGCCACCAGTCCAACCCCGGTAGGGACAGGGTCCTCTGGGGCCAACGTCCTGACTTTC. Translated: CATSPTPVGTGSSGANVLTF.

A few counts support this clonotype. J is TRBJ2-2 and V is TRBV7-2; TRBD2 matches 8 bases. The V segment lost 6 bases and the J segment 5 bases; nucleotides outside the gene matches: 11. The CDR3 is made up of 16 amino acids. The germline gives CDR1 SGHTA, CDR2 FQGNSA. The CDR3 reads CASRPPSGRGTGELFF. In nucleotides, the CDR3 is TGTGCCAGCAGGCCGCCAAGCGGGAGAGGTACCGGGGAGCTGTTTTTT.

This clonotype turned up a few times. The chain couples TRBV6-5 to TRBJ2-1, with D uncertain. V lost 6 bases to trimming and J lost 6 bases, with 9 bases between them. The V gene's germline CDR1 is MNHEY and CDR2 SVGAGI. The length of the CDR3 is 12 residues. The CDR3 region has the DNA TGTGCCAGCAGGGGAAGGGTCAATGAGCAGTTCTTC. Translation: CASRGRVNEQFF.

The J gene is TRBJ1-1, the V gene TRBV3-1; 7 bases map to TRBD1. Germline assignment: CDR1 LGHDT and CDR2 YNNKEL (reference sequence). This CDR3 has 16 residues. V shed 0 bases and J 1 base; nucleotides not matched to a gene: 5. The chain's CDR3 is CASSQDYGTANTEAFF. As DNA, the CDR3 is TGTGCCAGCAGCCAAGATTACGGGACAGCGAACACTGAAGCTTTCTTT.

This clonotype was recorded at least ten times. The V call is TRBV20-1, the J call TRBJ1-5, with D perhaps TRBD1 (6 bases). The V gene's germline CDR1 is DFQATT and CDR2 SNEGSKA (reference sequence). V lost 6 bases to trimming and J lost 3 bases, with 9 bases between them. This CDR3 is 12 amino acids long. CDR3 sequence (DNA): TGCAGTGCCAGGGGTGCCAATCAGCCCCAGCATTTT. Amino acids: CSARGANQPQHF.

This clonotype has a count of ten or more. The rearrangement joins TRBV6-1 to TRBJ1-5, with a tentative D call TRBD1 (5 bases). Germline values: CDR1 MNHNS, CDR2 SASEGT. Between the trimmed V and J ends, which lost 8 bases and 7 bases, there was a span of 9 bases. CDR3 length equals 11 residues. In DNA, the CDR3 is TGTGCCAGCGGGACGGGACAGCCCCAGCATTTT. Amino acid sequence: CASGTGQPQHF.

This rearrangement joins TRBV6-2 or TRBV6-3 to TRBJ2-7, with TRBD1 matching 9 bases. The CDR3 is 16 amino acids. V shed 6 bases, J shed 1 base, and the junction held 10 bases outside the gene matches. Germline loops: CDR1 MNHEY, CDR2 SVGEGT. The CDR3 coding sequence is TGTGCCAGCAGACCCCCTGGGACAGGGAGGTCCTACGAGCAGTACTTC. It specifies CASRPPGTGRSYEQYF.